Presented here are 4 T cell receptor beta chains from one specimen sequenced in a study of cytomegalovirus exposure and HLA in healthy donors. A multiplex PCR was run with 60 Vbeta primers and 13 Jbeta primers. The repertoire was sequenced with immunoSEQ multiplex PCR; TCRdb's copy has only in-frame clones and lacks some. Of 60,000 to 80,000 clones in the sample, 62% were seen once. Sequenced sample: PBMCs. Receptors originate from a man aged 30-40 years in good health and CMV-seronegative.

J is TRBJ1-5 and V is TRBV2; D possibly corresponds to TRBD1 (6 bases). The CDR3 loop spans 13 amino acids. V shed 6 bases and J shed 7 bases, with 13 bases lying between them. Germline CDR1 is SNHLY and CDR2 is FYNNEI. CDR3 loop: CASREQGGQPQHF. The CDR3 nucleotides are TGTGCCAGCAGAGAACAGGGTGGGCAGCCCCAGCATTTT.

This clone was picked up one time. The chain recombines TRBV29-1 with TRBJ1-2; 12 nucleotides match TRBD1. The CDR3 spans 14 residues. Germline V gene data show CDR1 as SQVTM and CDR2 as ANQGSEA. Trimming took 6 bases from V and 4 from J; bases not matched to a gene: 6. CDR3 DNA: TGCAGCGTGGGGACAGGGGGCGAAGGCTATGGCTACACCTTC. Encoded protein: CSVGTGGEGYGYTF.

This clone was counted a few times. The CDR3 nucleotides are TGTGCCAGAAGACTTTCGACCTCCCGGGCCGGGGAGCTGTTTTTT. Translation gives CARRLSTSRAGELFF. V gene TRBV6-4 combines with J gene TRBJ2-2; D gene unclear. Germline V lookup: CDR1 MRHNA, CDR2 SNTAGT. Trimming removed 9 bases from V and 6 bases from J, with 20 bases in between. The CDR3 consists of 15 residues.

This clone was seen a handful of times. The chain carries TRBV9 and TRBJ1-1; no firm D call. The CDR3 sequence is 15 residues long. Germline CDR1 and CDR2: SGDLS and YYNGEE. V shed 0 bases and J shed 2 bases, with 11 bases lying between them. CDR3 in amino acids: CASSVDEGFNTEAFF. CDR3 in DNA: TGTGCCAGCAGCGTAGATGAGGGTTTTAACACTGAAGCTTTCTTT.